The clone carrying this T cell receptor beta chain was recorded at least ten times. The data belong to a study of neurological immune-mediated disorders. The time point here: longitudinal time-point 3. CDR1 SGHDN and CDR2 FVKESK come from the germline V gene. The CDR3 extends over 16 amino acids. V was trimmed by 4 bases and J by 5 bases, leaving 15 bases between them. TCRdb itself ran the 5' RACE reads through MiXCR, one entry per CDR3 protein. The repertoire consists of 95,000 to 110,000 distinct CDR3 sequences, with 10% to 14% occurring once and the leading ten covering 3.1%. The sequenced sample consisted of PBMCs. The chain is built from TRBV14 and TRBJ1-6; D call uncertain. The source is a female donor with HTLV-1-associated myelopathy (HAM/TSP). The CDR3 here is CASSLKIGEDNSPLHF. For the CDR3, the DNA is TGTGCCAGCAGCCTTAAGATCGGGGAAGATAATTCACCCCTCCACTTT.